Listed here are 24 T cell receptor beta chains from one sample, sequenced in a study of blood T cells in healthy people across ages. Through a sample-barcoded 5' primer and a J-beta primer mix, a second PCR was run for roughly 7 to 11 cycles. Via MiXCR, TCRdb re-called the 5' RACE reads, giving one row per CDR3 protein. Of just under 900,000 distinct CDR3 sequences listed, 29% are singletons. The sample comprised blood. The receptors were gathered from a woman of 80 years or more in good health.

The gene calls are TRBV5-1 and TRBJ2-2; 9 positions agree with TRBD2. There are 13 residues in the CDR3. Germline CDR1 is SGHRS and CDR2 is YFSETQ. V was pared by 6 bases and J by 6 bases, with 3 bases of the junction left unmatched. This CDR3 is CASTAGGPGELFF. In DNA, the CDR3 is TGCGCCAGCACCGCGGGGGGGCCCGGGGAGCTGTTTTTT.

DNA for the CDR3: TGTGCCAGCAGCTGCAAACCCGGGACACCCATATGGGAAGCTTTCTTT. Protein: CASSCKPGTPIWEAFF. The V and J genes are TRBV11-3 and TRBJ1-1; tentative D call: TRBD1 (6 bases). Trimming left V 4 bases short and J 8 bases short, with 23 bases between. The CDR3 is 16 amino acids. Per germline, CDR1 SGHNT and CDR2 YENEEA.

Ten or more counts support this clonotype. The gene calls are TRBV7-2 and TRBJ2-1; 8 nucleotides agree with TRBD2. Trimming took 3 bases from V and 4 from J; bases not matched to a gene: 2. From germline, CDR1 is SGHTA and CDR2 FQGNSA. The CDR3 totals 14 residues. CDR3 amino acids: CASSFAGGYNEQFF. The CDR3 coding sequence is TGTGCCAGCAGCTTTGCGGGGGGTTACAATGAGCAGTTCTTC.

This clonotype was counted at least ten times. The chain uses TRBV7-2 and TRBJ1-2; no reliable D call. CDR1 SGHTA and CDR2 FQGNSA come from the germline V gene. This CDR3 is 12 amino acids long. Trimming took off 4 bases at V and 4 bases at J, with 7 bases between the two ends. The CDR3 DNA sequence: TGTGCCAGCAGCTCCGGGTTCTATGGCTACACCTTC. Translation: CASSSGFYGYTF. The entire variable domain, with the rest obtained from reference TRBV7-2 and TRBJ1-2, is as follows: GAGVSQSPSNKVTEKGKDVELRCDPISGHTALYWYRQSLGQGLEFLIYFQGNSAPDKSGLPSDRFSAERTGGSVSTLTIQRTQQEDSAVYLCASSSGFYGYTFGSGTRLTVV.

V is TRBV7-2 and J is TRBJ1-3; D not resolved. Deletions cut 5 bases from V and 4 bases from J, with 9 bases between. This CDR3 comprises 13 residues. Germline V gene lookup returns CDR1 SGHTA and CDR2 FQGNSA. CDR3 protein: CASSITQGNTIYF. The CDR3 DNA reads as TGTGCCAGCAGCATTACACAGGGAAACACCATATATTTT.

J is TRBJ1-4 and V is TRBV4-1, with a possible D match to TRBD1 (6 bases). This CDR3 is built from 14 residues. Germline CDR1 and CDR2: MGHRA and YSYEKL. With 3 bases removed from V and 7 bases from J, the gap between germline ends came to 12 bases. CDR3 in DNA: TGCGCCAGCAGCCAGGACAGCAATAGTGAAAAACTGTTTTTT. Its protein product is CASSQDSNSEKLFF.

In regard to this clonotype: A much larger clonotype is one base distant, so this may be a read error. The chain is built from TRBV9 and TRBJ1-5; D is ambiguous. The CDR3 is 13 amino acids. V was clipped by 0 bases and J by 6 bases, with 7 bases between them. The germline gives CDR1 SGDLS, CDR2 YYNGEE. CDR3: CASSVDPSQPQHF. DNA for the CDR3: TGTGCCAGCAGCGTAGACCCCAGTCAGCCCCAGCATTTT.

Worth noting for this clonotype: One base away lies a much larger clone, so this may be a sequencing read error. This sequence joins TRBV20-1 and TRBJ2-5; D is uncertain. CDR3 length: 12 amino acids. The germline gives CDR1 DFQATT, CDR2 SNEGSKA (reference sequence). The CDR3 spells CSATENQETQDF. CDR3 coding DNA: TGCAGTGCTACAGAAAATCAAGAGACCCAGGACTTC.

This clonotype was detected many times. The V gene is TRBV3-1, the J gene TRBJ2-1; 14 positions match TRBD2. Trimming took 1 base from V and 9 from J; bases not matched to a gene: 8. The germline CDR1 and CDR2 sequences are LGHDT and YNNKEL (reference sequence). This CDR3 contains 17 residues. CDR3 residues: CASSQVGLAGGVGEQFF. DNA of the CDR3: TGTGCCAGCAGCCAAGTTGGACTAGCGGGGGGTGTGGGTGAGCAGTTCTTC.

This chain connects TRBV29-1 to TRBJ2-5; 8 bases line up with TRBD1. This CDR3 has 15 residues. V lost 4 bases to trimming and J lost 11 bases; unmatched junction nucleotides: 18. CDR1 SQVTM and CDR2 ANQGSEA come from the germline V gene. The CDR3 loop is CSVGWTGLSNNEQYF. Written as DNA, the CDR3 is TGCAGCGTTGGGTGGACAGGGCTCTCCAACAATGAGCAGTACTTC.

Details on this clonotype: A read error is possible here, since a much larger clone lies one base away. The chain links TRBV7-9 to TRBJ2-5; D unclear. Trimming removed 5 bases from V and 0 bases from J, with 16 bases in between. From germline, CDR1 is SEHNR and CDR2 FQNEAQ (reference sequence). The CDR3 spans 16 residues. CDR3 sequence reads: CASSRYLGGDQETQYF. The CDR3 nucleotides read TGTGCCAGCAGCCGGTACTTAGGTGGGGACCAAGAGACCCAGTACTTC.

The rearrangement uses TRBV2 and TRBJ1-5; D gene unclear. V was shortened by 7 bases and J by 5 bases, with 6 bases between the two germline ends. CDR1 is SNHLY and CDR2 is FYNNEI in the germline V gene. CDR3 length equals 11 residues. CDR3 protein: CASNVDQPQHF. In nucleotides, the CDR3 is TGTGCCAGCAATGTTGATCAGCCCCAGCATTTT.

Comment on this clonotype: A read error may be the cause here, since a much bigger clone is one base away. This chain uses TRBV20-1 with TRBJ2-7; unclear D gene. The end of the DNA aligns better with TRBJ2-5, so the J call may be wrong. Germline V CDR1 and CDR2: DFQATT, SNEGSKA (reference sequence). This CDR3 region has 13 residues. This chain's CDR3 is CSARRGTQETQYF. CDR3 bases: TGCAGTGCTAGGCGAGGAACGCAAGAGACCCAGTACTTC.

This clonotype was counted many times. This chain links TRBV6-2 or TRBV6-3 with TRBJ2-6; D may be TRBD1 (6 bases). Germline V gene data show CDR1 as MNHEY and CDR2 as SVGEGT. The CDR3 contains 16 residues. V gave up 3 bases and J gave up 4 bases, with 13 bases separating them. The CDR3 DNA follows: TGTGCCAGCAGTTATAACAGGGCGGCCGGGGCCAACGTCCTGACTTTC. Its protein is CASSYNRAAGANVLTF.

Remarks on this clonotype: Mismatch with germline at one junction end may stem from a read error. The V and J genes are TRBV7-9 and TRBJ2-5; weak D call: TRBD1 (5 bases). Germline V lookup: CDR1 SEHNR, CDR2 FQNEAQ (reference sequence). This CDR3 is built from 15 residues. CDR3 bases: TGTGCCAACAGCTTAGGGGCCGCGGCCCAAGAGACCCAGTACTTC. It codes for CANSLGAAAQETQYF.

This clonotype was seen only a few times. This clone may be a read error of a much larger clone one base away. The gene calls are TRBV5-1 and TRBJ2-7; 9 bases map to TRBD2. There are 18 residues in the CDR3. Germline assignment: CDR1 SGHRS and CDR2 YFSETQ. CDR3 region: CAGSMEGKRGAEPYEQYF. CDR3 nucleotides: TGCGCCGGCAGCATGGAGGGGAAGCGGGGGGCCGAACCCTACGAGCAGTACTTC.

V gene TRBV6-5 combines with J gene TRBJ1-2; D is possibly TRBD1 (6 bases). CDR1 and CDR2 from the germline V gene are MNHEY and SVGAGI. The CDR3 runs 14 residues. Trimming stripped 4 bases from V and 4 bases from J, with 13 bases between. CDR3 nucleotides: TGTGCCAGCAGTTCCACAGGGCCCTCCTATGGCTACACCTTC. It codes for CASSSTGPSYGYTF.

The table lists this clonotype with many counts. V and J are TRBV6-5 and TRBJ2-2, with a tentative D call TRBD2 (5 bases). This CDR3 is built from 14 residues. V was shortened by 6 bases and J by 1 base, with 9 bases between the two germline ends. The germline CDR1 and CDR2 sequences are MNHEY and SVGAGI. The CDR3 region is CASRRAMNTGELFF. The CDR3 region has the DNA TGTGCCAGCAGGAGGGCCATGAACACCGGGGAGCTGTTTTTT.

This clonotype was observed many times. The V and J genes are TRBV18 and TRBJ2-1, with 7 nucleotides matching TRBD1. The length of the CDR3 is 13 residues. The trim removed 5 bases at V and 6 bases at J, leaving 4 bases unmatched. Germline CDR1 KGHSH, CDR2 LQKENI. The DNA of the CDR3 is TGTGCCAGCTCAGACCGGGACAGCAATGAGCAGTTCTTC. Translating gives CASSDRDSNEQFF.

This clonotype was counted at least ten times. The V call is TRBV20-1, the J call TRBJ2-5; 7 nucleotides match TRBD2. Germline CDR1 and CDR2: DFQATT and SNEGSKA (reference sequence). The CDR3 extends over 15 amino acids. Trimming took 0 bases from V and 0 from J; bases not matched to a gene: 4. The DNA of the CDR3 is TGCAGTGCTAGAGATCTAGCGGAACACCAAGAGACCCAGTACTTC. Translation: CSARDLAEHQETQYF.

In the case of this clonotype: This could be a read error, since a much larger clone is one nucleotide away. J is TRBJ2-1 and V is TRBV6-1; the match to TRBD1 covers 9 bases. In germline, CDR1 is MNHNS, CDR2 SASEGT. With V trimmed by 4 bases and J by 12 bases, 10 bases remained unmatched. This CDR3 is 14 amino acids long. CDR3 protein: CASSVWTGDAGQFF. The CDR3 region has the DNA TGTGCCAGCAGTGTTTGGACAGGGGACGCGGGGCAGTTCTTC.

This chain links TRBV20-1 with TRBJ1-1, with TRBD1 matching 9 bases. Germline trimming cut 3 bases from V and 7 bases from J; bases unmatched to any gene: 18. Germline V CDR1 and CDR2: DFQATT, SNEGSKA (reference sequence). This CDR3 is 17 amino acids long. The CDR3 sequence is CSASLNRGRGLKGEAFF. CDR3 DNA sequence: TGCAGTGCTAGTCTCAACAGGGGGCGGGGGCTGAAAGGTGAAGCTTTCTTT.

Comments on this clonotype: This may be a read error, as it is one base from a much larger clone. V and J are TRBV7-9 and TRBJ2-7; the match to TRBD2 covers 11 bases. Losses at the gene ends were 5 bases for V and 3 bases for J; bases not matched to a gene: 6. The V gene's germline CDR1 is SEHNR and CDR2 FQNEAQ (reference sequence). This CDR3 is built from 15 residues. CDR3 sequence reads: CASSAGLAGSYEQYF. The CDR3 nucleotides read TGTGCCAGCAGCGCCGGACTAGCGGGCAGCTACGAGCAGTACTTC.

The rearrangement links TRBV27 to TRBJ2-1; 15 bases fit TRBD2. The CDR3 covers 19 residues. Trimming took 5 bases from V and 9 from J; bases not matched to a gene: 17. CDR1 is MNHEY, CDR2 SMNVEV, per germline (reference sequence). CDR3 DNA sequence: TGTGCCAGCAGTCCTGGACTAGCGGGGGGGCGGCTCCCAAACGGTGAGCAGTTCTTC. It translates to CASSPGLAGGRLPNGEQFF.